Below, one TCR beta chain is given with its context. Its antigen is not known. TCR beta libraries were made by quantitative 5'-RACE with molecular barcodes. TCRdb ran MiXCR on the 5' RACE reads and lists one entry per CDR3 protein. The data hold roughly 260,000 distinct CDR3 sequences, with roughly 20% observed a single time. The data derive from a study of CD8 T cells in ankylosing spondylitis. Study-level findings and limits: With a CD8+ phenotype, disease-linked clones were relatively rare in peripheral blood. There were earlier reports of some motif variants in reactive arthritis synovial fluid and blood. In ankylosing spondylitis blood, a motif of roughly eight highly homologous TCR beta variants appeared characteristic.

Germline CDR1 reads SEHNR; CDR2 reads FQNEAQ (reference sequence). The CDR3 totals 14 residues. Trimming shortened V by 3 bases and J by 2 bases, and 10 bases separated the two germline ends. The sequenced material came from blood, either unsorted or a sorted T cell fraction (not recorded which). The chain couples TRBV7-9 to TRBJ2-5; the D gene could be TRBD1 or TRBD2 (5 bases each). This clonotype was sampled from a male donor with ankylosing spondylitis or in good health (not recorded which). CDR3 bases: TGTGCCAGCAGCTTCGAGGGGCCACAAGAGACCCAGTACTTC. Amino acids: CASSFEGPQETQYF.